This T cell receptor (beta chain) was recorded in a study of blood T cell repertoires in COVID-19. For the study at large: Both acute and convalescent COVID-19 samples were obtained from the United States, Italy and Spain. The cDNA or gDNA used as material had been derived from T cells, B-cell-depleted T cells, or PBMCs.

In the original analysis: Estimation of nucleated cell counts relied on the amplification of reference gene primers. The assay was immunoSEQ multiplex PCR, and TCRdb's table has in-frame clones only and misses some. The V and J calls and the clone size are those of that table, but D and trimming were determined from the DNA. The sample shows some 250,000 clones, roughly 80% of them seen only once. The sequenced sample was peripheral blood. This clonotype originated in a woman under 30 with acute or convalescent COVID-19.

CDR3 DNA: TGTGCCAGCAGCGGACAGGGACTTCCTCAAGAGACCCAGTACTTC. It encodes CASSGQGLPQETQYF. The chain is built from TRBV9 and TRBJ2-5, with D tentatively TRBD1 (7 bases). The CDR3 loop spans 15 amino acids. Per germline, CDR1 SGDLS and CDR2 YYNGEE. V lost 3 bases, J lost 2 bases, and 14 bases lay in between.